This T cell receptor (beta chain) was sequenced during a study of response to subunit inactivated influenza vaccine. Trimming cost V 2 bases and J 2 bases, with 11 bases left between them. This CDR3 region has 15 residues. CDR1 and CDR2 (germline): ENHRY, SYGVKD. TCRdb re-called the RT-PCR reads with MiXCR, one entry per CDR3 protein. The sample contains about 520,000 distinct CDR3 sequences, approximately 24% of which appear only once. Points on this clonotype: The antigen remains undetermined.

Broader study findings: The study's authors posited that every seasonal influenza vaccination enlists few new T cells.

The rearrangement links TRBV10-3 to TRBJ2-3; D may match TRBD1 or TRBD2 (5 bases each). The sample was CD4+ T cells sorted from PBMCs, taken roughly 5 days after vaccination. The TCR comes from a man aged 50 to 59 who received an inactivated influenza vaccine. Here the CDR3 DNA reads TGTGCCATCAGTGAGGGGGGTCGCTACACAGATACGCAGTATTTT. It translates to CAISEGGRYTDTQYF.